These T cell receptor beta chains were read from a single sample in a study of T cells in localized non-small cell lung cancer. Data came from immunoSEQ multiplex PCR; TCRdb stores just in-frame clones and leaves some out. The sample has around 140,000 clones, roughly nine tenths seen once. Sequenced here: peripheral blood, sampled before any cancer treatment. The receptors derive from a female donor over 55 with stage I lung adenocarcinoma. CDR3s include the opening cysteine and the closing phenylalanine or tryptophan. Fields, in order: J gene, V gene, CDR3 protein.

>TRBJ2-7|TRBV10-1
CASTPPRTTPGYEQYF
>TRBJ2-1|TRBV6-6
CASNLDGNSYNEQFF
>TRBJ2-2|TRBV6-1
CASSGDRGGTGELFF
>TRBJ2-5|TRBV7-2
CASSLAVETQYF
>TRBJ1-1|TRBV19
CASSRDRAPNTEAFF
>TRBJ2-1|TRBV29-1
CSVEDQRINEQFF
>TRBJ1-2|TRBV5-1
CASSLGRGDYGYTF
>TRBJ1-5|TRBV4-1
CASSQEASGRDQPQHF
>TRBJ2-1|TRBV5-4
CASEGQGSLNEQFF
>TRBJ1-4|TRBV5-6
CASSYDREGKKLFF
>TRBJ1-1|TRBV30
CAWSVMSRNTEAFF
>TRBJ1-1|TRBV7-2
CASSSLGQGATEAFF
>TRBJ2-5|TRBV7-6
CASSLDLRKTQYF
>TRBJ1-1|TRBV7-9
CASSFTENTEAFF
>TRBJ2-3|TRBV5-1
CASSLRGAQDTQYF
>TRBJ1-5|TRBV5-6
CASSLGGLSNQPQHF
>TRBJ1-2|TRBV29-1
CSVRDSNYGYTF
>TRBJ2-1|TRBV28
CASSSPRGGHNEQFF
>TRBJ2-1|TRBV19
CASSMFGPRGTSGYNEQFF
>TRBJ1-1|TRBV28
CASSSPPHKNTEAFF
>TRBJ2-3|TRBV6-4
CASSQINRGSFTDTQYF
>TRBJ2-3|TRBV18
CASSPVAGATDTQYF
>TRBJ1-1|TRBV6-1
CASSEGTVNTEAFF
>TRBJ2-7|TRBV19
CASGTDRYEQYF
>TRBJ2-1|TRBV11-3
CASSSDTYNEQFF
>TRBJ2-1|TRBV9
CASSLSPQGYNEQFF
>TRBJ2-3|TRBV15
CATSRGGSTDTQYF
>TRBJ2-1|TRBV6-5
CASWLAGGDNEQFF
>TRBJ2-7|TRBV25-1
CASAWTGGLSYEQYF